This T cell receptor beta chain is drawn from a study of tumor-infiltrating lymphocytes in localized non-small cell lung cancer. Sequencing used immunoSEQ multiplex PCR; TCRdb keeps in-frame clones, though not all of them. This sample carries around 2,300 clones, around 55% of them seen once, and the ten largest clones take about 13%. The CDR3 contains 12 residues. Trimming removed 0 bases from V and 7 bases from J, with 10 bases in between. Germline values: CDR1 GTSNPN, CDR2 SVGIG (reference sequence). This clonotype was obtained from a human donor with non-small cell lung cancer. Some clones in this sample may be carry-over from other donors' samples. V gene TRBV30 combines with J gene TRBJ2-7; the D is unclear. What was sequenced was uninvolved lung tissue not adjacent to the tumor. CDR3 nucleotides: TGTGCCTGGAGTGTCTCAGCCCCGGAGCAGTACTTC. Amino acid sequence: CAWSVSAPEQYF.